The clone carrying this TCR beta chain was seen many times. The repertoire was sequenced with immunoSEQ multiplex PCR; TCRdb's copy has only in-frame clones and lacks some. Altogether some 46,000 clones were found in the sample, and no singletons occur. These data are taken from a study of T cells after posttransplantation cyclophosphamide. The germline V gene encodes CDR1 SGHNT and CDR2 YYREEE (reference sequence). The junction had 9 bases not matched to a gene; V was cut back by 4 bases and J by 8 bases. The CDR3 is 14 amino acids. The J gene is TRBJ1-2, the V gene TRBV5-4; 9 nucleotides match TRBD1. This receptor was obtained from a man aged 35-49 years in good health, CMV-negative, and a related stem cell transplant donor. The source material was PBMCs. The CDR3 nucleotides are TGTGCCAGCAGCCAGACACAGGGGGCGCAGGGCTACACCTTC. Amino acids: CASSQTQGAQGYTF.